This T cell receptor beta chain was retrieved from a study of blood T cell repertoires in COVID-19. Sequencing was performed with immunoSEQ multiplex PCR; in TCRdb, only in-frame clones are kept and a portion is missing. This table holds about 41,000 clones, around nine tenths found once. CDR1 is KGHDR and CDR2 is SFDVKD in the germline V gene. The CDR3 extends over 16 amino acids. Deletions cut 3 bases from V and 0 bases from J, with 11 bases between. The chain has TRBV24-1 and TRBJ2-1; tentative D call: TRBD1 (6 bases). Sequenced input: peripheral blood. The sequence was collected from a man in his sixties with acute or convalescent COVID-19. The CDR3 nucleotides are TGTGCCACCAGTGATCTACAGGGAAGCTCCTACAATGAGCAGTTCTTC. It specifies CATSDLQGSSYNEQFF.